In this sample, the clone carrying this T cell receptor (beta chain) turned up a few times. Its antigen is unknown. PBMCs provided sorted CD4+ and CD8+ T cells. This entry comes from a study of CD8+ T cells in alopecia areata. Study-wide results and caveats: Lesional scalp, especially alopecia totalis/universalis, showed higher clonality than normal scalp. Sequences from scalp samples also cover resident alphabeta T cells of normal skin.

Germline CDR1 and CDR2: SQVTM and ANQGSEA. This CDR3 is 15 amino acids long. The ends lost 6 bases at V and 4 bases at J; junction bases unmatched: 9. Investigators isolated RNA and reverse transcribed it into cDNA to act as the sequencing template. The repertoire was sequenced with immunoSEQ multiplex PCR; TCRdb's copy has only in-frame clones and lacks some. Here the sample spans more than 90,000 clones, 55% to 70% being singletons. Sequencing was carried out using CD4+ T cells sorted from blood. The V call is TRBV29-1, the J call TRBJ2-3; 11 positions agree with TRBD1. The origin of this receptor is a human donor in good health. The CDR3 region has the DNA TGCAGCGTGCGGGGGACAGGGGGAGTCGCAGATACGCAGTATTTT. It specifies CSVRGTGGVADTQYF.